The clone carrying this T cell receptor beta chain was seen at least ten times. Its antigen remains unknown. TCRdb recomputed calls from the 5' RACE reads with MiXCR, one row per CDR3 protein. Of 250,000 or so distinct CDR3 sequences in the sample, approximately 6.8% were seen once. The trim removed 3 bases at V and 3 bases at J, leaving 2 bases unmatched. Per the germline V gene, CDR1 is SGHRS and CDR2 is YFSETQ. The CDR3 runs to 13 residues. The sample is drawn from a study of identical twins. The study, taken as a whole, reports: Twins showed weaker excess sharing in their beta out-of-frame sequences.

The sample was also reused in another study, on yellow fever vaccine responses in identical twins.

The sequenced sample was CD8+ T cells sorted from blood. The sequence was obtained from a woman younger than 35 in good health. The chain combines TRBV5-1 with TRBJ2-7, with 8 bases that match TRBD1. The CDR3 DNA reads TGCGCCAGCAGCTCAGGGGGCGTCTACGAGCAGTACTTC. Protein: CASSSGGVYEQYF. Looking up the rest from reference TRBV5-1 and TRBJ2-7 gives the full variable domain: KAGVTQTPRYLIKTRGQQVTLSCSPISGHRSVSWYQQTPGQGLQFLFEYFSETQRNKGNFPGRFSGRQFSNSRSEMNVSTLELGDSALYLCASSSGGVYEQYFGPGTRLTVT.